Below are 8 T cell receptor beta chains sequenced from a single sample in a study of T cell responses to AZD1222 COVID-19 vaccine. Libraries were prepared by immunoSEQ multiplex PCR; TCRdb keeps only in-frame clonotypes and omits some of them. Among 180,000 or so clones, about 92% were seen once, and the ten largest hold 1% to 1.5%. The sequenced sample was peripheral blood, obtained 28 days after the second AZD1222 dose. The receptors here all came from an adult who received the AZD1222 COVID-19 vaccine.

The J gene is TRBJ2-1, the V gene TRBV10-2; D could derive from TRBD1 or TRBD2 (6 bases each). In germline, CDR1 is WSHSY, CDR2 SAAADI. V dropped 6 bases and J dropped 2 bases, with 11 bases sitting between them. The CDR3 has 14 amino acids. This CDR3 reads CASSRGQTYNEQFF. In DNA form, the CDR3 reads TGCGCCAGCAGCCGGGGGCAGACCTACAATGAGCAGTTCTTC.

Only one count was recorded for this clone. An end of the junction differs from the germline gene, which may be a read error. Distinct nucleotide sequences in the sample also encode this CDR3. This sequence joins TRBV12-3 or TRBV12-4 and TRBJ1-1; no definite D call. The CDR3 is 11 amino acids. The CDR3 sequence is CASSFGSEAFF. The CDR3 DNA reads TGTGCCAGCAGTTTCGGCAGTGAAGCCTTCTTT.

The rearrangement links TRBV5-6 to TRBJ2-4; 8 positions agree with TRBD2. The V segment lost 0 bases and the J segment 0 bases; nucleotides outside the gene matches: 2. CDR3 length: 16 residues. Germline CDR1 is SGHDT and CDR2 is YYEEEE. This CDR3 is CASSLELAGAKNIQYF. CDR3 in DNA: TGTGCCAGCAGCTTGGAGCTAGCGGGAGCCAAAAACATTCAGTACTTC. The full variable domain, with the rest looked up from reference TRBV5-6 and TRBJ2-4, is DAGVTQSPTHLIKTRGQQVTLRCSPKSGHDTVSWYQQALGQGPQFIFQYYEEEERQRGNFPDRFSGHQFPNYSSELNVNALLLGDSALYLCASSLELAGAKNIQYFGAGTRLSVL.

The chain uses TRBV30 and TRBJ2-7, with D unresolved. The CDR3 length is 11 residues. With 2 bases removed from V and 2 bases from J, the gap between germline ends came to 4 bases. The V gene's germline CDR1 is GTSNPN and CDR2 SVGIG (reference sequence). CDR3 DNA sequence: TGTGCCTGGAGTATAACCTACGAGCAGTACTTC. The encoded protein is CAWSITYEQYF.

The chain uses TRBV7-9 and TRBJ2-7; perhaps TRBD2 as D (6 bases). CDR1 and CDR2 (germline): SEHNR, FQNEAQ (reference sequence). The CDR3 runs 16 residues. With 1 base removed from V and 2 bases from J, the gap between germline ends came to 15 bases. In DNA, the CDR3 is TGTGCCAGCAGCTTAGGGGGAGGAGGGTCCGCCTACGAGCAGTACTTC. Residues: CASSLGGGGSAYEQYF.

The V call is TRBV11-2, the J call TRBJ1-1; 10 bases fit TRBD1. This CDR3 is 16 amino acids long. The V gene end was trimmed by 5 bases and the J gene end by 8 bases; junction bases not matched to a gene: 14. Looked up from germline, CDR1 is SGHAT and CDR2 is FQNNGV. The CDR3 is CASSPSPGQGSGEAFF. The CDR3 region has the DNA TGTGCCAGCAGCCCATCACCGGGACAGGGGAGCGGGGAAGCTTTCTTT.

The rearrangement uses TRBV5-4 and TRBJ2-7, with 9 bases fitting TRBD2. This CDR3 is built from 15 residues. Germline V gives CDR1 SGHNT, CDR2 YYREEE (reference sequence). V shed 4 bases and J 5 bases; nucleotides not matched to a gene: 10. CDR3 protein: CASSPMRGGLDEQYF. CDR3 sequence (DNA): TGTGCCAGCAGCCCCATGCGGGGGGGGCTCGACGAGCAGTACTTC.

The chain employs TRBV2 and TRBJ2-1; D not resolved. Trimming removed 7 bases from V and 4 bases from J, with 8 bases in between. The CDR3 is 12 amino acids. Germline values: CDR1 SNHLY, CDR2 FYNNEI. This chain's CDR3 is CASKAHYNEQFF. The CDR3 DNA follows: TGTGCCAGCAAGGCCCATTACAATGAGCAGTTCTTC.